Included here is one TCR beta chain sequence, with context. No antigen is known for it. No quality values exist for individual bases; no much larger clone is one base distant. This record belongs to a study of blood T cells in healthy people across ages (dated by TCRdb to between 2015 and 2016). About the study as a whole: In model experiments, template switching captured about one uniquely barcoded TCR beta cDNA molecule for every two T cells. Age-related changes in TCR beta repertoire diversity were measured in the study by deep sequencing normalized with unique cDNA molecular identifiers. Donors were grouped into four age groups: young (average 16 years), middle-aged (over 35), aged (around 60) and long-lived (approximately 75). The study analyzed two additional independent replicas of 1 million unique cDNA reads from the same blood draw for two donors, one aged 18 to 29 and one aged 80 or older.

The germline V gene encodes CDR1 SGHRS and CDR2 YFSETQ. The CDR3, cysteine through phenylalanine, is 13 amino acids long. The sequence is cut down to CDR3 DNA, 39 bases in frame from base 1. Systemically healthy Caucasian individuals from Russia, 39 in total and aged roughly 6 to 100 years, were included as donors. About 9.8 milliliters of peripheral blood were drawn from each donor into EDTA-treated Vacutainer tubes. Ficoll-Paque density-gradient centrifugation was used to isolate PBMCs, with at least 7 million per sample. Trizol reagent was used to extract total RNA from the PBMCs, yielding at least 6 micrograms per sample. For every donor, an aliquot of PBMCs went through flow cytometry to measure the percentages of naive CD45RAhigh/CD27high T cells. The investigation overall reported the following: A strong correlation was found between observed TCR beta diversity and the percentage of naive T cells measured by flow cytometry. Because the CMV infection status of the donors was unknown, age-related changes in expanded clonotypes may potentially have been confounded. As age increased, observed TCR beta diversity per million T cells dropped in a roughly linear way, and a significant reduction was already evident by age approximately 40. Estimates of total diversity based on one million sequenced T cells were considered lower bounds and underestimates. Compared with the aged group, the long-lived group had more naive CD4+ T cells, fewer expanded clones and increased TCR diversity, a pattern suggesting age selection. Bulk unsorted PBMC profiling prevented conclusive comparison of naive and antigen-experienced compartments.

Library generation was performed with 5' RACE. Sequencing used an Illumina HiSeq 2500. The second PCR ran for roughly 7 to 11 cycles and used a J-beta primer mix along with a sample-barcoded 5' primer. A unique molecular identifier was introduced onto each TCR beta cDNA molecule by a template-switch 5' adaptor carrying 12 random nucleotides. Each sample yielded at least 3 million CDR3-containing paired-end reads. First-strand cDNA was synthesized from all RNA with the Mint cDNA synthesis kit, primed by a TRBC-specific oligonucleotide. Following uracil-DNA glycosylase treatment, a first 18-cycle PCR with universal primers M1SS and BC2_uni_R was performed on all cDNA. In the source study's methods: Normalization of each sample was performed by random selection of 1 million high-quality reads, each carrying a distinct molecular identifier. Instead of being binned into consensus sequences, reads with shared molecular identifiers were discarded. CDR3 identification, clonotype clustering and error correction used MiTCR with a Q25 quality threshold and the strictest error-elimination algorithm. A nonparametric unseen species model with Euler transformation was used to estimate lower-bound total TCR beta diversity. Using fastp at Q25 and MiXCR, TCRdb reprocessed the public reads and kept productive beta chains. Entries that share a CDR3 protein sequence are merged under the most common genes and DNA. The V and J calls reflect TCRdb's pipeline rather than the authors' work. The sample table records hundreds of thousands of distinct CDR3 sequences; approximately 25% of these occur just once. 8% to 10% of the sample belongs to the ten largest clones.

The data also belong to a second study, concerning T cells of mothers and their children. Per the second study: Donors were nine systemically healthy Caucasian individuals: three mothers and their six children. cDNA synthesis consumed the entire amount of extracted RNA, loaded at roughly 1.5 ug RNA in each 15 ul reaction. In the second PCR, sample barcodes and 2-4 random nucleotides were introduced via the M1S primer. Over 10 million TCR beta CDR3 reads came from each mother, compared with a few million reads from each child. TCR recombination output is similarly shaped by thymic selection in related and unrelated pairs, with a minor effect exerted by inherited differences. Related mother-child pairs always showed normalized repertoire overlap that was slightly higher than in unrelated mother-child pairs, though the difference was never significant. No persistent microchimeric T cell clones were found, with a detection sensitivity of approximately 100 clones per million clonotypes. Deep NGS was used in the study to compare the TCR beta repertoires of mothers and children and to look for features that separate related mother-child pairs from unrelated individuals. Mothers averaged roughly 36 +/- 4 years of age and children averaged roughly 11 +/- 4 years. After adapter ligation with NEBNext reagents, the libraries were sequenced on Illumina HiSeq 2000 with 100+100 nt paired-end reads. To prevent cross-contamination, the mother and child libraries were prepared a month apart and were sequenced in separate runs. For each donor, between about 500,000 and 2,200,000 distinct TCR beta clonotypes were identified. Naive TCR beta clonotypes were estimated from low-frequency clonotypes matched to each donor's FACS-determined naive share, without sorting.

This clonotype was obtained from a boy younger than 18 in good health. The chain joins TRBV5-1 to TRBJ2-5; a stretch of 9 junction bases matches TRBD1. The J call is doubtful: the DNA matches TRBJ2-1 better. The sequenced sample was blood. The nucleotides are TGCGCCAGCATCCGACAGGGGGAGGATGAGCAGTTCTTC. Translated, it reads CASIRQGEDEQFF.